This entry is about one T cell receptor (beta chain). Its target is unknown. Treatment denoted: oral pan-JAK inhibitor, 5-10 mg twice daily. Looked up from germline, CDR1 is MNHEY and CDR2 is SMNVEV (reference sequence). CDR3 length: 16 amino acids. The V gene lost 3 bases and the J gene lost 3 bases, with 16 bases spanning the gap. This record comes from a study of CD8+ T cells in alopecia areata. Whole-study results and caveats: Clonality in lesional scalp, especially alopecia totalis/universalis, exceeded that of normal scalp.

It was cDNA, reverse transcribed from extracted RNA, that served as the sequencing template. Profiled with immunoSEQ multiplex PCR; TCRdb holds only in-frame clones, not every one. This table holds over 70,000 clones, roughly 70% found once. Sample: CD8+ T cells sorted from blood, taken at week 24, from a patient treated with tofacitinib. This receptor was identified in a human donor with alopecia areata. The genes are TRBV27 and TRBJ2-3; the D gene is possibly TRBD1 (6 bases). This CDR3 reads CASSFRVSTGTDTQYF. Written as DNA, the CDR3 is TGTGCCAGCAGTTTTCGCGTATCCACAGGGACAGATACGCAGTATTTT.